Below, 21 T cell receptor beta chains from the same sample are listed, as sequenced in a study of blood T cell repertoires in COVID-19. Repertoires were generated with immunoSEQ multiplex PCR, while TCRdb's copy carries only in-frame clones and drops some. The sample yields 280,000 or so clones, around 90% seen once. Sequencing was carried out using peripheral blood. These receptors came from a man aged 18-30 years with active or convalescent COVID-19.

V usage is TRBV7-9 and J usage is TRBJ1-1; 8 bases agree with TRBD1. The germline V gene has CDR1 SEHNR and CDR2 FQNEAQ (reference sequence). The CDR3 contains 16 residues. Trimming cost V 1 base and J 4 bases; bases outside gene matches: 8. CDR3 loop: CASSLGGQARGTEAFF. The CDR3 region has the DNA TGTGCCAGCAGCTTAGGGGGACAGGCTCGGGGCACTGAAGCTTTCTTT.

Worth noting for this clone: This sample includes further DNA sequences coding for the same CDR3. This chain links TRBV7-9 with TRBJ1-1; D is perhaps TRBD1 (6 bases). CDR1 and CDR2 from the germline V gene are SEHNR and FQNEAQ (reference sequence). The CDR3 extends over 12 amino acids. The ends were cut back, 6 bases at V and 5 bases at J, with 10 bases in the middle. DNA for the CDR3: TGTGCCAGCAGTCCTAGGGGGACTGAAGCTTTCTTT. Protein sequence: CASSPRGTEAFF.

This rearrangement joins TRBV3-1 (or the pseudogene TRBV3-2) to TRBJ2-3; 9 positions agree with TRBD2. Germline lookup yields CDR1 LGHDT and CDR2 YNNKEL (reference sequence). The CDR3 is made up of 18 amino acids. Trimming took 0 bases from V and 3 from J; bases not matched to a gene: 10. CDR3 residues: CASSQDVASGAPTDTQYF. Here the CDR3 DNA reads TGTGCCAGCAGCCAAGATGTGGCTAGCGGGGCCCCAACAGATACGCAGTATTTT.

V is TRBV2 and J is TRBJ1-2, with 9 positions matching TRBD1. Germline V lookup: CDR1 SNHLY, CDR2 FYNNEI. The junction had 11 bases not matched to a gene; V was cut back by 4 bases and J by 8 bases. There are 15 residues in the CDR3. CDR3 coding DNA: TGTGCCAGCAGTGTTCAGGACAGGGGATCTTACGGCTACACCTTC. Translating it yields CASSVQDRGSYGYTF.

The chain recombines TRBV5-1 with TRBJ1-4, with D unclear. Trimming took 0 bases from V and 6 from J, leaving 9 bases between them. CDR1 SGHRS and CDR2 YFSETQ come from the germline V gene. The CDR3 totals 14 residues. CDR3 bases: TGCGCCAGCAGCTTGGGAGGGTCCGATGAAAAACTGTTTTTT. The encoded protein is CASSLGGSDEKLFF.

V is TRBV4-1 and J is TRBJ2-3; D possibly corresponds to TRBD2 (7 bases). Germline CDR1 is MGHRA and CDR2 is YSYEKL. The CDR3 is made up of 15 amino acids. The V end lost 4 bases, the J end lost 7 bases, and 18 bases lay between the germline ends. In DNA, the CDR3 is TGCGCCAGCAGCCCCCCCAGAGGGGGGGCCCATACGCAGTATTTT. Amino acid sequence: CASSPPRGGAHTQYF.

The J gene is TRBJ1-5, the V gene TRBV5-6; perhaps TRBD1 as D (6 bases). V dropped 0 bases and J dropped 4 bases, with 11 bases sitting between them. CDR3 length equals 15 residues. Germline V gene sequence: CDR1 SGHDT, CDR2 YYEEEE. The CDR3 loop is CASSLGLGGNQPQHF. The CDR3 DNA follows: TGTGCCAGCAGCTTGGGTCTAGGGGGTAATCAGCCCCAGCATTTT.

V usage is TRBV27 and J usage is TRBJ1-5; 8 bases map to TRBD1. The J segment lost 7 bases and the V segment lost 3 bases, leaving 5 bases of the junction unmatched. Per the germline V gene, CDR1 is MNHEY and CDR2 is SMNVEV (reference sequence). This CDR3 has 14 residues. The CDR3 DNA is TGTGCCAGCAGTTTCGGACAGGGTGGACAGCCCCAGCATTTT. Amino acids: CASSFGQGGQPQHF.

The rearrangement uses TRBV5-1 and TRBJ2-7, with TRBD2 matching 11 bases. With V trimmed by 4 bases and J by 3 bases, 9 bases remained unmatched. The germline gives CDR1 SGHRS, CDR2 YFSETQ. CDR3 length: 16 residues. CDR3 in amino acids: CASSLTLAGVLYEQYF. CDR3 bases: TGCGCCAGCAGCCTTACACTAGCGGGGGTCCTCTACGAGCAGTACTTC.

This sequence joins TRBV5-4 and TRBJ2-7; D may be TRBD1 (6 bases). V dropped 3 bases and J dropped 2 bases, with 15 bases sitting between them. This CDR3 has 15 residues. Germline lookup yields CDR1 SGHNT and CDR2 YYREEE (reference sequence). In DNA, the CDR3 is TGTGCCAGCAGCTCGACGGACAGCCGAGCCTACGAGCAGTACTTC. As protein: CASSSTDSRAYEQYF.

The V gene is TRBV9, the J gene TRBJ2-5, with a tentative D call TRBD1 (5 bases). In germline, CDR1 is SGDLS, CDR2 YYNGEE. This CDR3 is built from 14 residues. Between the trimmed V and J ends, which lost 0 bases and 4 bases, there was a span of 10 bases. In DNA, the CDR3 is TGTGCCAGCAGCGTAGAAGGGGCGCTAGAGACCCAGTACTTC. This sequence encodes CASSVEGALETQYF.

The V and J genes are TRBV2 and TRBJ2-5; no reliable D call. Germline values: CDR1 SNHLY, CDR2 FYNNEI. Between the trimmed V and J ends, which lost 6 bases and 5 bases, there was a span of 10 bases. The CDR3 is made up of 12 amino acids. DNA of the CDR3: TGTGCCAGCAGCCCACTTATGGAGACCCAGTACTTC. It codes for CASSPLMETQYF.

The gene calls are TRBV10-3 and TRBJ1-5; D perhaps matches TRBD1 (5 bases). Trimming took off 10 bases at V and 0 bases at J, with 16 bases between the two ends. Germline CDR1 is ENHRY and CDR2 is SYGVKD. This CDR3 region has 15 residues. CDR3 protein: CATLRDPYSNQPQHF. The DNA for the CDR3 is TGTGCCACTTTGCGGGACCCCTATAGCAATCAGCCCCAGCATTTT.

The V gene is TRBV14, the J gene TRBJ2-3; 9 bases are shared with TRBD2. In germline, CDR1 is SGHDN, CDR2 FVKESK. Germline trimming cut 3 bases from V and 2 bases from J; bases unmatched to any gene: 3. The CDR3 consists of 15 residues. The CDR3 nucleotides read TGTGCCAGCAGCCACAGCGGGGGGTACACAGATACGCAGTATTTT. Amino acids: CASSHSGGYTDTQYF.

The CDR3 is CASRLQTSNEKLFF. The CDR3 DNA sequence: TGTGCCAGCAGGCTACAGACCTCTAATGAAAAACTGTTTTTT. The chain recombines TRBV28 with TRBJ1-4, with D unclear. Looked up from germline, CDR1 is MDHEN and CDR2 is SYDVKM. The CDR3 runs 14 residues. Trimming cost V 6 bases and J 3 bases, with 11 bases left between them.

The V call is TRBV3-1 (or the pseudogene TRBV3-2), the J call TRBJ2-7; 7 nucleotides line up with TRBD1. V gave up 5 bases and J gave up 7 bases; unmatched junction bases: 5. There are 12 residues in the CDR3. Germline V gene lookup returns CDR1 LGHDT and CDR2 YNNKEL (reference sequence). Here the CDR3 DNA reads TGTGCCAGCAGCTTCAGGGGGAGAGAGCAGTACTTC. It yields the protein CASSFRGREQYF.

The chain recombines TRBV5-5 with TRBJ1-6; D may be TRBD1 (5 bases). CDR3 length: 17 amino acids. Deletions cut 3 bases from V and 14 bases from J, with 27 bases between. Germline values: CDR1 SGHKS, CDR2 YYEKEE (reference sequence). The CDR3 sequence: CASSSQNTTAPGRSLHF. Here the CDR3 DNA reads TGTGCCAGCAGCTCCCAAAACACGACAGCGCCGGGTCGCTCCCTCCACTTT.

This chain links TRBV12-3 or TRBV12-4 with TRBJ1-2; D call uncertain. The CDR3 length is 13 residues. V was cut by 3 bases and J by 6 bases, with 11 bases left in between. CDR3 amino acids: CASSFGLQDGYTF. The CDR3 region has the DNA TGTGCCAGCAGTTTCGGCCTCCAGGATGGCTACACCTTC.

The chain has TRBV5-1 and TRBJ2-3; TRBD2 matches at 10 bases. The J segment lost 2 bases and the V segment lost 4 bases, leaving 7 bases of the junction unmatched. From germline, CDR1 is SGHRS and CDR2 YFSETQ. The CDR3 has 16 residues. In nucleotides, the CDR3 is TGCGCCAGCAGCAGCTATAGCGGGGGGCTCACAGATACGCAGTATTTT. This sequence encodes CASSSYSGGLTDTQYF.

This clone was counted a single time. The chain recombines TRBV5-6 with TRBJ2-1; 9 nucleotides align to TRBD1. Losses at the gene ends were 0 bases for V and 8 bases for J; bases not matched to a gene: 6. The germline V gene has CDR1 SGHDT and CDR2 YYEEEE. The CDR3 totals 15 residues. The DNA for the CDR3 is TGTGCCAGCAGCTTGGACAGGGGGCATTCGTATGAGCAGTTCTTC. Its translation: CASSLDRGHSYEQFF.

Note on this clone: Other DNA variants within this sample encode the same CDR3. The chain has TRBV7-8 and TRBJ1-4; D call uncertain. The CDR3 length is 15 residues. Between the trimmed V and J ends, which lost 1 base and 2 bases, there was a span of 8 bases. CDR1 SGHVS and CDR2 FQNEAQ come from the germline V gene. The CDR3 here is CASSLDDRTNEKLFF. CDR3 DNA: TGTGCCAGCAGCTTAGATGATCGGACTAATGAAAAACTGTTTTTT.